A selection of T cell receptor beta chains follows, all from one sample in a study of identical twins. MiXCR, applied by TCRdb to the 5' RACE reads, yields one record per CDR3 protein. This sample yields hundreds of thousands of distinct CDR3 sequences, of which approximately 18% are seen a single time; about an eighth belongs to the top ten. These sequences were also reported in another study, on T cells expressing NK-cell markers.

The sequenced material came from PBMCs. All receptors derive from a woman aged 18 to 35 in good health. Each CDR3 is given with its conserved first and last residue. The D gene is left open where the match is weak. Some rows have no size entry. The others give once, few or many, or a class for an expanded clone.

D gene,clone size,J gene,V gene,CDR3 length,CDR3 protein,CDR3 DNA
TRBD1,few,TRBJ1-6,TRBV5-6,15,CASSRLDRGDSPLHF,TGTGCCAGCAGTCGGCTGGACAGGGGAGATTCACCCCTCCACTTT
TRBD1,.,TRBJ2-3,TRBV29-1,18,CSVYPGQGAWKIPDTQYF,TGCAGCGTTTATCCGGGACAGGGGGCGTGGAAGATTCCAGATACGCAGTATTTT
.,.,TRBJ2-3,TRBV5-1,17,CASSLFMGLEGRDTQYF,TGCGCCAGCAGCTTGTTTATGGGCCTCGAGGGCCGAGATACGCAGTATTTT
.,.,TRBJ2-7,TRBV13,14,CASSRRTPTYEQYF,TGTGCCAGCAGCCGCCGCACCCCAACCTACGAGCAGTACTTC
TRBD1,.,TRBJ1-1,TRBV10-3,15,CAIKEQGGLNTEAFF,TGTGCCATCAAAGAACAGGGGGGACTGAACACTGAAGCTTTCTTT
.,few,TRBJ2-3,TRBV29-1,14,CSVGGQGKGDTQYF,TGCAGCGTTGGCGGCCAGGGAAAGGGGGATACGCAGTATTTT
.,few,TRBJ2-3,TRBV12-3/TRBV12-4,14,CASTGSGYTDTQYF,TGTGCCAGCACCGGCTCAGGGTACACAGATACGCAGTATTTT
.,.,TRBJ2-2,TRBV5-1,15,CASSPQLTNTGELFF,TGCGCCAGCTCCCCTCAGTTAACGAACACCGGGGAGCTGTTTTTT
.,few,TRBJ2-5,TRBV6-5,18,CASSYSKSTSHTQETQYF,TGTGCCAGCAGTTACTCGAAATCGACCTCCCATACTCAAGAGACCCAGTACTTC
.,few,TRBJ2-1,TRBV12-3/TRBV12-4,12,CASSFGTQGQFF,TGTGCCAGCAGTTTCGGAACCCAGGGGCAGTTCTTC
.,few,TRBJ2-2,TRBV10-3,13,CAIRGLATGELFF,TGTGCCATCAGGGGGTTGGCCACCGGGGAGCTGTTTTTT
.,many,TRBJ1-5,TRBV27,17,CASSEYNRAFGNQPQHF,TGTGCCAGCAGTGAATATAACAGGGCTTTCGGCAATCAGCCCCAGCATTTT
.,few,TRBJ1-5,TRBV20-1,14,CSAADQGNNQPQHF,TGCAGTGCGGCAGATCAGGGGAACAATCAGCCCCAGCATTTT
.,many,TRBJ2-7,TRBV12-3/TRBV12-4,12,CASSRTVYEQYF,TGTGCCAGCAGTAGGACAGTTTACGAGCAGTACTTC
.,.,TRBJ2-7,TRBV6-5,15,CASSYSRGKHYEQYF,TGTGCCAGCAGTTACTCGAGGGGTAAGCACTACGAGCAGTACTTC
TRBD2,.,TRBJ2-7,TRBV5-1,15,CASSSSGGFTYEQYF,TGCGCCAGCAGCTCTAGCGGGGGGTTCACCTACGAGCAGTACTTC
TRBD1,few,TRBJ2-7,TRBV3-1,18,CASSDAGDRSAVTYEQYF,TGTGCCAGCAGCGACGCCGGGGACAGGTCAGCTGTAACCTACGAGCAGTACTTC
.,.,TRBJ1-1,TRBV6-5,12,CASSYKGRRAFF,TGTGCCAGCAGTTATAAGGGCCGGCGGGCTTTCTTT
.,few,TRBJ2-2,TRBV6-1,17,CASRTPDGGLTTGELFF,TGTGCCAGCAGGACGCCCGATGGGGGGCTAACAACCGGGGAGCTGTTTTTT
TRBD2,few,TRBJ2-1,TRBV20-1,16,CSATSGGRAVDDEQFF,TGCAGTGCTACTTCGGGCGGGAGGGCCGTCGATGATGAGCAGTTCTTC
.,.,TRBJ1-1,TRBV9,13,CASSVSSSSEAFF,TGTGCCAGCAGCGTAAGTTCCAGCTCTGAAGCTTTCTTT
TRBD1,.,TRBJ2-1,TRBV7-9,12,CAGGQGSNEQFF,TGTGCCGGTGGACAGGGGTCCAATGAGCAGTTCTTC
.,.,TRBJ2-7,TRBV5-1,14,CASSFGTREYEQYF,TGCGCCAGCAGCTTTGGGACTCGCGAGTACGAGCAGTACTTC
.,.,TRBJ2-2,TRBV7-9,12,CASSSRAQELFF,TGTGCCAGCAGCTCTCGAGCGCAGGAGCTGTTTTTT
.,few,TRBJ2-7,TRBV6-5,14,CASSYSYDSYEQYF,TGTGCCAGCAGTTACTCTTATGACTCCTACGAGCAGTACTTC
TRBD2,.,TRBJ2-3,TRBV3-1,16,CASSRGSPLSTDTQYF,TGTGCCAGCAGCCGCGGGAGTCCCCTGTCAACAGATACGCAGTATTTT
.,few,TRBJ2-3,TRBV12-3/TRBV12-4,14,CASGGGRRGYTQYF,TGTGCCAGCGGGGGGGGCCGTCGAGGGTATACGCAGTATTTT
.,.,TRBJ1-1,TRBV9,15,CASSVGGEISTEAFF,TGTGCCAGCAGCGTAGGGGGCGAGATTTCCACTGAAGCTTTCTTT
.,few,TRBJ1-1,TRBV20-1,11,CSASRPSGAFF,TGCAGTGCTAGTAGACCCTCGGGAGCTTTCTTT
.,.,TRBJ1-2,TRBV7-6,16,CASGGGRGLSLRSYTF,TGTGCCAGTGGCGGGGGCAGGGGATTAAGTCTAAGGAGCTACACCTTC
.,.,TRBJ2-2,TRBV10-3,12,CAISNYFGELFF,TGTGCCATCAGTAACTATTTCGGGGAGCTGTTTTTT
TRBD2,.,TRBJ2-3,TRBV20-1,15,CSASAAGGYTDTQYF,TGCAGTGCTAGCGCAGCGGGGGGTTACACAGATACGCAGTATTTT
TRBD1,few,TRBJ2-1,TRBV5-1,14,CASRSGQGASEQFF,TGCGCCAGCAGATCGGGACAGGGGGCTAGTGAGCAGTTCTTC
.,.,TRBJ2-1,TRBV5-1,16,CASSIGTTHAYNEQFF,TGCGCCAGCAGCATAGGGACAACACACGCCTACAATGAGCAGTTCTTC
.,many,TRBJ2-3,TRBV28,12,CASVRPTDTQYF,TGTGCCAGCGTCCGTCCCACAGATACGCAGTATTTT
.,.,TRBJ2-7,TRBV27,13,CASSYRGFYEQYF,TGTGCCAGCAGTTACCGGGGTTTCTACGAGCAGTACTTC
.,.,TRBJ2-7,TRBV9,14,CASSVLQYPYEQYF,TGTGCCAGCAGCGTGTTACAGTACCCCTACGAGCAGTACTTC
.,few,TRBJ1-1,TRBV12-3/TRBV12-4,10,CASIRGEAFF,TGTGCCAGCATCCGCGGTGAAGCTTTCTTT
.,few,TRBJ1-4,TRBV12-3/TRBV12-4,14,CASSFWKSREKLFF,TGTGCCAGCAGTTTCTGGAAGTCTAGGGAAAAACTGTTTTTT